The 22 T cell receptor beta chains given below trace back to one sample, sequenced in a study of shared clonotypes between healthy human individuals. Naive CD8 cells lacked CD45RO and underwent positive selection for CCR7, leaving out terminally differentiated effector memory CD45RA+ cells. Here immunoSEQ multiplex PCR was the method, and the copy in TCRdb shows in-frame clones only, minus some. The sample yields about 2.1 million clones, around 93% seen once. The specimen sequenced was naive CD8+ T cells from PBMCs. The receptors shown here come from a man aged 18 to 29 in good health. Some clones in this sample may be carry-over from other donors' samples.

This sequence joins TRBV7-9 and TRBJ1-1; D gene uncertain. Germline V lookup: CDR1 SEHNR, CDR2 FQNEAQ (reference sequence). The CDR3 is 17 residues long. Trimming removed 4 bases from V and 7 bases from J, with 25 bases in between. CDR3 region: CASSSLPSDYEGGEAFF. The DNA of the CDR3 is TGTGCCAGCAGCTCCCTCCCATCGGATTATGAGGGAGGTGAAGCTTTCTTT.

The rearrangement links TRBV2 to TRBJ1-5, with D uncertain. Germline V gene data show CDR1 as SNHLY and CDR2 as FYNNEI. Between the trimmed V and J ends, which lost 2 bases and 0 bases, there was a span of 5 bases. This CDR3 has 14 residues. CDR3 residues: CASSEPGSNQPQHF. For the CDR3, the DNA is TGTGCCAGCAGTGAACCGGGTAGCAATCAGCCCCAGCATTTT.

The chain recombines TRBV4-2 with TRBJ1-2; no reliable D call. CDR1 and CDR2 from the germline V gene are LGHNA and YNFKEQ. The V end was cut by 1 base, the J end by 4 bases, with 10 bases between. The CDR3 is 14 amino acids. The CDR3 loop is CASSQVRSVYGYTF. CDR3 sequence (DNA): TGTGCCAGCAGCCAAGTTAGGTCTGTCTATGGCTACACCTTC.

V gene TRBV5-4 combines with J gene TRBJ2-7, with D possibly called TRBD1 or TRBD2 (5 bases each). The CDR3 spans 16 residues. Germline V gene data show CDR1 as SGHNT and CDR2 as YYREEE (reference sequence). Trimming removed 3 bases from V and 2 bases from J, with 18 bases in between. This chain's CDR3 is CASSSAPGRRPYEQYF. In nucleotides, the CDR3 is TGTGCCAGCAGCTCTGCTCCGGGACGGCGTCCCTACGAGCAGTACTTC.

Notes on this clone: This sample includes further DNA sequences coding for the same CDR3. This chain connects TRBV27 to TRBJ1-2; weak D call: TRBD1 (5 bases). Between the trimmed V and J ends, which lost 0 bases and 5 bases, there was a span of 10 bases. Germline CDR1 is MNHEY and CDR2 is SMNVEV (reference sequence). This CDR3 is built from 14 residues. The CDR3 DNA reads as TGTGCCAGCAGTTTATCAAGGGGTGGATATGGCTACACCTTC. It specifies CASSLSRGGYGYTF.

The V call is TRBV4-2, the J call TRBJ2-1, with 8 bases lining up with TRBD2. CDR1 is LGHNA, CDR2 YNFKEQ, per germline. Trimming removed 4 bases from V and 7 bases from J; junction bases left unmatched: 9. This CDR3 comprises 15 residues. The CDR3 DNA reads TGTGCCAGCAGCCGAGAAGCGGGAGTGGTTAATGAGCAGTTCTTC. Translating gives CASSREAGVVNEQFF.

This CDR3 is CASSGGWTQNEKLFF. Here the CDR3 DNA reads TGTGCCAGCAGCGGAGGGTGGACTCAAAATGAAAAACTGTTTTTT. The chain recombines TRBV6-1 with TRBJ1-4; D not certain. The CDR3 covers 15 residues. Trimming left V 6 bases short and J 5 bases short, with 16 bases between. CDR1 and CDR2 (germline): MNHNS, SASEGT.

This clone was counted once. The CDR3 reads CASSQGPELSYGYTF. The CDR3 region has the DNA TGCGCCAGCAGCCAAGGGCCAGAACTATCCTATGGCTACACCTTC. V gene TRBV4-1 combines with J gene TRBJ1-2; no clear D gene. Germline V lookup: CDR1 MGHRA, CDR2 YSYEKL. This CDR3 has 15 amino acids. V shed 1 base and J shed 4 bases, with 13 bases lying between them.

Comment on this clone: Other DNA sequences in the sample encode the same CDR3. The chain uses TRBV27 and TRBJ1-1; D may be TRBD1 (5 bases). This CDR3 contains 15 residues. Per germline, CDR1 MNHEY and CDR2 SMNVEV (reference sequence). With 5 bases removed from V and 0 bases from J, the gap between germline ends came to 13 bases. CDR3 sequence reads: CASSPPGRLNTEAFF. The CDR3 nucleotides are TGTGCCAGCAGTCCTCCGGGACGGTTGAACACTGAAGCTTTCTTT.

The chain has TRBV4-2 and TRBJ1-5; D gene uncertain. Germline V gene lookup returns CDR1 LGHNA and CDR2 YNFKEQ. Trimming pared 0 bases from V and 2 bases from J, leaving 8 bases between. The CDR3 sequence is 15 residues long. The CDR3 spells CASSQDDFGNQPQHF. CDR3 DNA sequence: TGTGCCAGCAGCCAAGATGATTTCGGCAATCAGCCCCAGCATTTT.

Notes on this clone: In the same sample, other DNA sequences code for this CDR3. This rearrangement joins TRBV6-5 to TRBJ1-1; 7 nucleotides match TRBD1. The germline CDR1 and CDR2 sequences are MNHEY and SVGAGI. With V trimmed by 2 bases and J by 2 bases, 5 bases remained unmatched. CDR3 length equals 15 residues. The CDR3 loop reads CASSYRTGANTEAFF. DNA for the CDR3: TGTGCCAGCAGTTACCGTACAGGGGCAAACACTGAAGCTTTCTTT.

This clone was detected only once. The rearrangement uses TRBV14 and TRBJ1-3; D unresolved. Looked up from germline, CDR1 is SGHDN and CDR2 is FVKESK. Deletions cut 4 bases from V and 8 bases from J, with 9 bases between. This CDR3 is built from 12 residues. The DNA for the CDR3 is TGTGCCAGCAGCCCGTCAATTGACACCATATATTTT. Its translation: CASSPSIDTIYF.

This clone appeared once. The CDR3, as DNA: TGTGCCAGCAGCCAAGAGGAAAGGGGATCCTACGAGCAGTACTTC. Amino acid sequence: CASSQEERGSYEQYF. The rearrangement joins TRBV4-2 to TRBJ2-7, with D perhaps matching TRBD1 (5 bases). V was cut by 0 bases and J by 1 base, with 10 bases left in between. Germline assignment: CDR1 LGHNA and CDR2 YNFKEQ. The CDR3 length is 15 residues.

The chain employs TRBV6-5 and TRBJ1-2; TRBD1 might be the D (6 bases). This CDR3 is 15 amino acids long. The V gene lost 4 bases and the J gene lost 4 bases, with 16 bases spanning the gap. CDR1 is MNHEY, CDR2 SVGAGI, per germline. This CDR3 reads CASSLVRGSAYGYTF. Written as DNA, the CDR3 is TGTGCCAGCAGTTTAGTCAGGGGCAGCGCCTATGGCTACACCTTC.

The genes are TRBV10-3 and TRBJ1-5, with a possible D match to TRBD1 (5 bases). The V gene lost 4 bases and the J gene lost 7 bases, with 11 bases spanning the gap. The CDR3 consists of 13 residues. Germline V gene data show CDR1 as ENHRY and CDR2 as SYGVKD. DNA for the CDR3: TGTGCCATCAGTGCACAGGCGGGGCAGCCCCAGCATTTT. Protein sequence: CAISAQAGQPQHF.

The rearrangement uses TRBV6-5 and TRBJ2-4; TRBD2 aligns across 7 bases. Trimming cost V 11 bases and J 3 bases; bases outside gene matches: 13. The germline CDR1 and CDR2 sequences are MNHEY and SVGAGI. CDR3 length equals 15 residues. This chain's CDR3 is CAGGDPLPFKNIQYF. The CDR3 bases are TGTGCCGGGGGGGACCCCCTGCCCTTCAAAAACATTCAGTACTTC.

The chain recombines TRBV5-6 with TRBJ2-7; D is unresolved. In germline, CDR1 is SGHDT, CDR2 YYEEEE. V shed 1 base and J shed 2 bases, with 13 bases lying between them. This CDR3 is built from 15 residues. Here the CDR3 DNA reads TGTGCCAGCAGCTTGTTGCGCCTTAGCCCCTACGAGCAGTACTTC. Translated: CASSLLRLSPYEQYF.

The chain recombines TRBV5-1 with TRBJ2-7, with a tentative D call TRBD2 (7 bases). Germline CDR1 reads SGHRS; CDR2 reads YFSETQ. CDR3 length: 15 residues. The V end was cut by 4 bases, the J end by 3 bases, with 17 bases between. CDR3 sequence: CASSPRGGVDYEQYF. CDR3 coding DNA: TGCGCCAGCAGCCCCCGAGGGGGGGTGGACTACGAGCAGTACTTC. Supplemented by reference TRBV5-1 and TRBJ2-7, the full variable domain reads KAGVTQTPRYLIKTRGQQVTLSCSPISGHRSVSWYQQTPGQGLQFLFEYFSETQRNKGNFPGRFSGRQFSNSRSEMNVSTLELGDSALYLCASSPRGGVDYEQYFGPGTRLTVT.

The J gene is TRBJ2-5, the V gene TRBV15; tentatively, D is TRBD1 or TRBD2 (6 bases each). CDR1 is LNHNV, CDR2 YYDKDF, per germline (reference sequence). This CDR3 contains 19 residues. Trimming removed 0 bases at V and 1 base at J, with 21 bases between. The CDR3 spells CATSRDLRSGGLPQETQYF. The DNA for the CDR3 is TGTGCCACCAGCAGAGATTTGAGAAGTGGGGGGCTCCCCCAAGAGACCCAGTACTTC. Based on the CDR3 plus reference TRBV15 and TRBJ2-5, the full variable domain is DAMVIQNPRYQVTQFGKPVTLSCSQTLNHNVMYWYQQKSSQAPKLLFHYYDKDFNNEADTPDNFQSRRPNTSFCFLDIRSPGLGDTAMYLCATSRDLRSGGLPQETQYFGPGTRLLVL.

The chain combines TRBV2 with TRBJ1-2; D might be TRBD1 (5 bases). There are 13 residues in the CDR3. Trimming pared 7 bases from V and 2 bases from J, leaving 11 bases between. Germline V CDR1 and CDR2: SNHLY, FYNNEI. The CDR3 protein is CASTGRENYGYTF. CDR3 sequence (DNA): TGTGCCAGCACTGGCAGGGAGAACTATGGCTACACCTTC.

A word on this clone: The same CDR3 is also encoded by other DNA sequences in this sample. The chain couples TRBV27 to TRBJ2-7; tentatively, D is TRBD1 or TRBD2 (5 bases each). Trimming cost V 3 bases and J 7 bases, with 10 bases left between them. Per the germline V gene, CDR1 is MNHEY and CDR2 is SMNVEV (reference sequence). The length of the CDR3 is 12 residues. The CDR3 DNA sequence: TGTGCCAGCAGTTTCGGGGCTGGGGAGCAGTACTTC. Its protein product is CASSFGAGEQYF.

This rearrangement joins TRBV5-4 to TRBJ1-2; 8 nucleotides align to TRBD1. The CDR3 consists of 14 residues. V was clipped by 0 bases and J by 6 bases; unmatched bases: 4. The germline CDR1 and CDR2 sequences are SGHNT and YYREEE (reference sequence). As DNA, the CDR3 is TGTGCCAGCAGCTTGGCAGGACAGGGACATGGCTACACCTTC. Translated, it gives CASSLAGQGHGYTF.